Below, 8 T cell receptor beta chains from the same sample are listed, as sequenced in a study of OX40 agonist ivuxolimab in advanced cancers. Profiled with immunoSEQ multiplex PCR; TCRdb holds only in-frame clones, not every one. Among 25,000 to 30,000 clones listed, roughly nine tenths were seen once. Sequenced material: CD4+ or CD8+ T cells sorted from blood, taken in a trial of the OX40 agonist ivuxolimab. The source is an adult with an advanced solid tumor such as melanoma, head and neck, liver or kidney cancer.

The chain links TRBV19 to TRBJ1-5, with TRBD1 matching over 7 bases. CDR3 size: 15 residues. The V gene end was trimmed by 5 bases and the J gene end by 1 base; junction bases not matched to a gene: 5. Germline V CDR1 and CDR2: LNHDA, SQIVND (reference sequence). This CDR3 reads CASSPGTASNQPQHF. In DNA, the CDR3 is TGTGCCAGTAGTCCCGGGACAGCAAGCAATCAGCCCCAGCATTTT.

This clone has a single count. CDR3 DNA: TGTGCCAGCAGCCACCAGGGACAGGGGGCCTACGAGCAGTACTTC. This encodes CASSHQGQGAYEQYF. V gene TRBV4-2 combines with J gene TRBJ2-7, with TRBD1 matching 11 bases. After removal of 3 bases from V and 2 bases from J, the junction contained 3 bases not matched to a gene. The CDR3 spans 15 residues. The germline V gene has CDR1 LGHNA and CDR2 YNFKEQ.

The CDR3 reads CASSGEQGYQETQYF. CDR3 bases: TGTGCCAGCAGTGGAGAACAGGGCTACCAAGAGACCCAGTACTTC. The chain employs TRBV2 and TRBJ2-5; tentatively, D is TRBD1 (6 bases). The V and J ends lost 4 bases and 0 bases respectively, with 12 bases between them. CDR1 and CDR2 from the germline V gene are SNHLY and FYNNEI. There are 15 residues in the CDR3.

The chain employs TRBV4-3 and TRBJ2-3; D may be TRBD1 or TRBD2 (6 bases each). Deletions cut 0 bases from V and 1 base from J, with 11 bases between. Germline CDR1 reads LGHNA; CDR2 reads YSLEER. This CDR3 is 16 amino acids long. The CDR3 DNA sequence: TGCGCCAGCAGCCAAGACTGGGGGGCTGGCACAGATACGCAGTATTTT. Its protein is CASSQDWGAGTDTQYF.

The rearrangement joins TRBV13 to TRBJ1-1; no clear D. The germline CDR1 and CDR2 sequences are PRHDT and FYEKMQ (reference sequence). V lost 6 bases, J lost 3 bases, and 11 bases lay in between. The CDR3 consists of 13 residues. The CDR3 DNA reads TGTGCCAGCAGGGACGGACGGCACACTGAAGCTTTCTTT. Translating gives CASRDGRHTEAFF.

The rearrangement links TRBV27 to TRBJ1-5; 7 bases are a match to TRBD1. V gave up 4 bases and J gave up 6 bases; unmatched junction bases: 9. The CDR3 has 15 residues. The V gene's germline CDR1 is MNHEY and CDR2 SMNVEV (reference sequence). The CDR3 DNA sequence: TGTGCCAGCAGTTCACAGGGGTTCGTGGTTCAGCCCCAGCATTTT. Protein product: CASSSQGFVVQPQHF.

The chain has TRBV5-1 and TRBJ2-7, with 14 bases lining up with TRBD2. Germline V gives CDR1 SGHRS, CDR2 YFSETQ. V lost 4 bases, J lost 5 bases, and 5 bases stayed unmatched. The CDR3 sequence is 15 residues long. For the CDR3, the DNA is TGCGCCAGCAGCATTGGACTAGCGGGAGGACACGAGCAGTACTTC. Its translation: CASSIGLAGGHEQYF.

V usage is TRBV20-1 and J usage is TRBJ2-7; D gene ambiguous. The CDR3 sequence is 11 residues long. V lost 0 bases and J lost 4, with 4 bases in between. CDR1 and CDR2 from the germline V gene are DFQATT and SNEGSKA (reference sequence). The CDR3 sequence is CSARESYEQYF. CDR3 sequence (DNA): TGCAGTGCTAGAGAGTCATACGAGCAGTACTTC.